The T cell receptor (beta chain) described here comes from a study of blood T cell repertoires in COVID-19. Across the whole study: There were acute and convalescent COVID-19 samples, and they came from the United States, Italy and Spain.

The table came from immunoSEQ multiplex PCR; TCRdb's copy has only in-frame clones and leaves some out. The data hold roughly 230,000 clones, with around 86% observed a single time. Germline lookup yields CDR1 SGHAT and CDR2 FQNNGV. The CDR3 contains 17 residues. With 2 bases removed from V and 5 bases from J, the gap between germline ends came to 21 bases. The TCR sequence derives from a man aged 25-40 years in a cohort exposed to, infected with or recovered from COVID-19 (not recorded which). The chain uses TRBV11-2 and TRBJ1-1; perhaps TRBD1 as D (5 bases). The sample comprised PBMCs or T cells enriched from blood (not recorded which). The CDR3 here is CASSLRLTRGGSTEAFF. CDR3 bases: TGTGCCAGCAGCTTACGTCTTACGAGGGGAGGTTCAACTGAAGCTTTCTTT.